These 19 T cell receptor beta chains were sequenced from one sample in a study of T cell responses to AZD1222 COVID-19 vaccine. Some clones are missing from TCRdb's copy, which holds only in-frame ones; the method was immunoSEQ multiplex PCR. The sample consists of some 82,000 clones, over 80% of them appearing once. Sequences were derived from peripheral blood, sampled on day 0 of AZD1222 vaccination. These receptors came from an adult in good health.

The gene calls are TRBV18 and TRBJ1-1, with D possibly matching TRBD1 (5 bases). Germline lookup yields CDR1 KGHSH and CDR2 LQKENI. CDR3 length equals 14 residues. The V end lost 1 base, the J end lost 5 bases, and 11 bases lay between the germline ends. This CDR3 is CASSPQGLGTEAFF. The CDR3 DNA sequence: TGTGCCAGCTCACCACAGGGGCTTGGGACTGAAGCTTTCTTT.

The CDR3, as DNA: TGTGCCAGCAGTTACGTGGGAATTCAGGGCGCTTTCTTT. Its translation: CASSYVGIQGAFF. The chain combines TRBV6-5 with TRBJ1-1; a weak D match, TRBD1 (5 bases). CDR3 length: 13 residues. V was clipped by 2 bases and J by 11 bases, with 15 bases between them. Germline CDR1 MNHEY, CDR2 SVGAGI.

This chain connects TRBV28 to TRBJ2-7; the match to TRBD1 covers 10 bases. CDR1 and CDR2 (germline): MDHEN, SYDVKM. Trimming removed 6 bases from V and 9 bases from J; junction bases left unmatched: 11. The CDR3 totals 14 residues. The CDR3 protein is CASRPPGQGIRQYF. DNA of the CDR3: TGTGCCAGCAGACCACCGGGACAGGGGATCAGGCAGTACTTC.

This rearrangement joins TRBV12-3 or TRBV12-4 to TRBJ2-1; TRBD1 is a possible D gene (5 bases). Trimming shortened V by 4 bases and J by 8 bases, and 9 bases separated the two germline ends. The length of the CDR3 is 12 residues. The CDR3 bases are TGTGCCAGCAGTTGGGGCGTTGATGAGCAGTTCTTC. It yields the protein CASSWGVDEQFF.

This chain links TRBV30 with TRBJ2-1; D gene ambiguous. Germline V gives CDR1 GTSNPN, CDR2 SVGIG (reference sequence). The CDR3 has 14 amino acids. Trimming took off 8 bases at V and 5 bases at J, with 19 bases between the two ends. The DNA of the CDR3 is TGTGCCGCGGATGCGACCCCTTTGAACAATGAGCAGTTCTTC. Amino acid sequence: CAADATPLNNEQFF.

The chain joins TRBV4-1 to TRBJ2-7; 8 nucleotides line up with TRBD1. Unmatched junction bases numbered 7, after V lost 1 base and J lost 5 bases. Germline lookup yields CDR1 MGHRA and CDR2 YSYEKL. This CDR3 contains 15 residues. The DNA for the CDR3 is TGCGCCAGCAGCCAAGGGGGCCAGGGGGCGGACGAGCAGTACTTC. Translating it yields CASSQGGQGADEQYF.

The gene calls are TRBV2 and TRBJ1-2; 10 bases line up with TRBD1. CDR1 and CDR2 (germline): SNHLY, FYNNEI. The V gene end was trimmed by 4 bases and the J gene end by 8 bases; junction bases not matched to a gene: 4. The CDR3 totals 13 residues. Here the CDR3 DNA reads TGTGCCAGCAGTGGACAGGGGGCGCACGGCTACACCTTC. Translation: CASSGQGAHGYTF.

The chain recombines TRBV29-1 with TRBJ1-1; D is ambiguous. Germline loops: CDR1 SQVTM, CDR2 ANQGSEA. V lost 5 bases, J lost 5 bases, and 12 bases lay in between. The CDR3 is 12 amino acids. CDR3: CSVPGRSTEAFF. The CDR3 DNA sequence: TGCAGCGTTCCTGGTCGGAGTACTGAAGCTTTCTTT.

CDR3 sequence reads: CASSYQGLLNTGELFF. Here the CDR3 DNA reads TGTGCCAGCAGTTATCAGGGGCTTCTGAACACCGGGGAGCTGTTTTTT. J is TRBJ2-2 and V is TRBV11-3; D is possibly TRBD1 (6 bases). The germline V gene has CDR1 SGHNT and CDR2 YENEEA. V dropped 6 bases and J dropped 1 base, with 15 bases sitting between them. The CDR3 is 16 amino acids.

V usage is TRBV6-5 and J usage is TRBJ2-6; 7 nucleotides line up with TRBD1. The CDR3 contains 15 residues. The V and J ends lost 5 bases and 3 bases, in that order; junction bases with no gene match: 4. The V gene's germline CDR1 is MNHEY and CDR2 SVGAGI. The CDR3 spells CASSNRGYGANVLTF. The CDR3 coding sequence is TGTGCCAGCAGTAACAGGGGCTATGGGGCCAACGTCCTGACTTTC.

The V call is TRBV27, the J call TRBJ1-5; D ambiguous. V lost 2 bases to trimming and J lost 6 bases, with 8 bases between them. Germline lookup yields CDR1 MNHEY and CDR2 SMNVEV (reference sequence). The CDR3 runs 13 residues. CDR3 residues: CASSLGFRQPQHF. The CDR3, as DNA: TGTGCCAGCAGTTTAGGGTTTCGTCAGCCCCAGCATTTT.

The rearrangement joins TRBV10-3 to TRBJ1-2; D perhaps matches TRBD1 (5 bases). This CDR3 is 13 amino acids long. Germline CDR1 reads ENHRY; CDR2 reads SYGVKD. V was trimmed by 5 bases and J by 4 bases, leaving 11 bases between them. As DNA, the CDR3 is TGTGCCATCAGTTGGGACGGCTCCTATGGCTACACCTTC. Translated: CAISWDGSYGYTF.

This sequence joins TRBV7-9 and TRBJ1-3; 9 positions agree with TRBD1. Unmatched junction bases numbered 4, after V lost 5 bases and J lost 2 bases. The germline gives CDR1 SEHNR, CDR2 FQNEAQ (reference sequence). The CDR3 covers 15 residues. The CDR3 reads CASSPGTGTGNTIYF. In DNA, the CDR3 is TGTGCCAGCAGCCCGGGGACAGGGACTGGAAACACCATATATTTT. Full variable domain (outside the CDR3, taken from reference TRBV7-9 and TRBJ1-3): DTGVSQNPRHKITKRGQNVTFRCDPISEHNRLYWYRQTLGQGPEFLTYFQNEAQLEKSRLLSDRFSAERPKGSFSTLEIQRTEQGDSAMYLCASSPGTGTGNTIYFGEGSWLTVV.

The rearrangement joins TRBV2 to TRBJ1-5, with D unresolved. CDR1 is SNHLY and CDR2 is FYNNEI in the germline V gene. V was trimmed by 2 bases and J by 5 bases, leaving 4 bases between them. This CDR3 comprises 12 residues. In nucleotides, the CDR3 is TGTGCCAGCAGTGAATGGGATCAGCCCCAGCATTTT. Translating it yields CASSEWDQPQHF.

The J gene is TRBJ1-2, the V gene TRBV15; D gene ambiguous. This CDR3 region has 16 residues. Trimming removed 0 bases at V and 6 bases at J, with 17 bases between. Germline CDR1 and CDR2: LNHNV and YYDKDF (reference sequence). The CDR3 loop reads CATSREGRQGGDGYTF. The CDR3 bases are TGTGCCACCAGCAGAGAAGGCAGGCAAGGTGGGGATGGCTACACCTTC.

This CDR3 reads CASSEGTSGNTIYF. DNA of the CDR3: TGTGCCAGCAGCGAAGGGACGTCTGGAAACACCATATATTTT. The gene calls are TRBV9 and TRBJ1-3; TRBD1 is a possible D gene (5 bases). V lost 3 bases to trimming and J lost 1 base, with 8 bases between them. Germline lookup yields CDR1 SGDLS and CDR2 YYNGEE. The CDR3 runs to 14 residues.

CDR3 in amino acids: CASSLGWTPDQPQHF. The CDR3 DNA follows: TGTGCCAGCAGCTTGGGCTGGACACCTGATCAGCCCCAGCATTTT. The rearrangement uses TRBV5-8 and TRBJ1-5; D possibly corresponds to TRBD1 (5 bases). Trimming removed 0 bases from V and 5 bases from J, with 12 bases in between. Germline values: CDR1 SGHTS, CDR2 YDEGEE. This CDR3 is 15 amino acids long.

This chain connects TRBV10-2 to TRBJ2-7; weak D call: TRBD1 (5 bases). CDR3 length: 13 residues. The V gene's germline CDR1 is WSHSY and CDR2 SAAADI. The V gene lost 2 bases and the J gene lost 2 bases, with 7 bases spanning the gap. CDR3 sequence reads: CASSEQGTYEQYF. The CDR3 coding sequence is TGCGCCAGCAGTGAGCAGGGTACCTACGAGCAGTACTTC.

The V gene is TRBV4-2, the J gene TRBJ1-1, with D uncertain. Per germline, CDR1 LGHNA and CDR2 YNFKEQ. CDR3 length: 12 amino acids. The V end was cut by 4 bases, the J end by 6 bases, with 9 bases between. CDR3 bases: TGTGCCAGCAGCCGAGGGTGGCCTGAAGCTTTCTTT. This gives the protein CASSRGWPEAFF.